Listed below are T cell receptor beta chains from one sample, sequenced in a study of human T cells and chemical hapten exposure. TCRdb fed the RACE reads into MiXCR, producing one record per CDR3 protein. The sample comprises under 100,000 distinct CDR3 sequences, 10% of which are singletons, and about 2.5% rests with the top ten. The sequences come from whole blood, collected in connection with sensitization to the hapten diphenylcyclopropenone (DPC). Receptors were obtained from a woman in her twenties or thirties with alopecia areata. Some clones in this sample may be carry-over from other donors' samples. The CDR3 runs from the conserved cysteine through the conserved F or W.

cdr3_length v_call cdr3_aa
18 TRBV6-1 CASSALVLTGGATDTQYF
13 TRBV2 CASRETGRSGYTF
17 TRBV12-3/TRBV12-4 CASSVTLRQGATYEQYF
13 TRBV29-1 CSVEAQGAYGYTF
14 TRBV6-5 CASRGTGVTGELFF
16 TRBV19 CASSIATRGSNQPQHF
17 TRBV7-8 CASSPRVGPAGDNEQFF
14 TRBV20-1 CSARSGLTQETQYF
15 TRBV4-2 CASSQEPQPNEKLFF
12 TRBV29-1 CSVTDRGRQQYF
14 TRBV29-1 CSVPTIQGAGGYTF
14 TRBV2 CASRLLQINSPLHF
13 TRBV6-1 CATDRGSGYEQYF
15 TRBV28 CASSSPTGGTGELFF
14 TRBV9 CASSGGTGKEKLFF
15 TRBV3-1 CASSPTGGQNQPQHF
18 TRBV12-3/TRBV12-4 CASSQGTSGSASTDTQYF
12 TRBV28 CASSFPGARQYF
15 TRBV7-3 CASSLRLAGHNEQFF
16 TRBV9 CASSLGGPRTYNEQFF
12 TRBV21-1 CASTRGNTEAFF
16 TRBV29-1 CSVDSPRALSYNEQFF
10 TRBV29-1 CSVDGTEAFF
18 TRBV6-1 CASNLDLRGLTSNQPQHF
16 TRBV6-2/TRBV6-3 CASSYSARVGKNIQYF
12 TRBV29-1 CSGTQWGDEAFF
14 TRBV28 CASSPGTGAHEQYF
16 TRBV12-3/TRBV12-4 CASSSYGGLQRYGYTF
14 TRBV7-9 CASRAREPITEAFF
16 TRBV28 CASSPGTGGVGQPQHF
14 TRBV9 CASSPRLEGYEQYF
17 TRBV6-2/TRBV6-3 CASSYRHPSIANEKLFF
14 TRBV6-1 CASSPRTATKEQFF
15 TRBV27 CASKIPGRGYNEQFF
14 TRBV12-3/TRBV12-4 CASSPYSVKTEQYF
13 TRBV25-1 CASSEFGPDTQYF
15 TRBV12-3/TRBV12-4 CASGAGPPNTGELFF
14 TRBV5-5 CASSLQPLTDTQYF
18 TRBV7-3 CASSLYSSGRSITGELFF
11 TRBV29-1 CSVARGGEQFF